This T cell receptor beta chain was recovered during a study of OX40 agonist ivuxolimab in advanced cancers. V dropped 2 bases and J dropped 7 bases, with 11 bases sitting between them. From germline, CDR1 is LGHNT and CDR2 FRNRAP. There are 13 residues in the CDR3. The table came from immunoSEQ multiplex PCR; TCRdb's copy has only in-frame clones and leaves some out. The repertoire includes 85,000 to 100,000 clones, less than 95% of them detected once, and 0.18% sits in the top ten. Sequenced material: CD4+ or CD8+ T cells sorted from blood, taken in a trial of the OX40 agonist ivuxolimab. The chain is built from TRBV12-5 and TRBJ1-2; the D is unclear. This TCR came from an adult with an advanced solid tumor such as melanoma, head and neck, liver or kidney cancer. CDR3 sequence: CASGLHFSSGYTF. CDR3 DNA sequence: TGTGCTAGTGGTTTGCATTTCTCAAGTGGCTACACCTTC.